The 13 T cell receptor beta chains below were found in one sample sequenced in a study of T cell clones after liver transplantation. Sequencing used immunoSEQ multiplex PCR; TCRdb keeps in-frame clones, though not all of them. Of some 60,000 clones listed, around three quarters are singletons. The sample here was CD4+ T cells from blood, taken at the approximately 16-month timepoint. Source of these receptors: a human patient who received a liver transplant. Some T cells may be the graft donor's.

V and J are TRBV7-9 and TRBJ2-7; D unresolved. In germline, CDR1 is SEHNR, CDR2 FQNEAQ (reference sequence). Trimming pared 1 base from V and 3 bases from J, leaving 7 bases between. The CDR3 extends over 13 amino acids. CDR3 protein: CASSLEDGYEQYF. The CDR3 nucleotides are TGTGCCAGCAGCTTAGAGGACGGCTACGAGCAGTACTTC.

The CDR3 reads CASSLRGQGAFGNQPQHF. Here the CDR3 DNA reads TGTGCCAGCAGTTTACGGGGACAGGGGGCTTTTGGCAATCAGCCCCAGCATTTT. V and J are TRBV28 and TRBJ1-5; 12 nucleotides align to TRBD1. CDR1 and CDR2 from the germline V gene are MDHEN and SYDVKM. This CDR3 has 18 amino acids. J was trimmed by 2 bases and V by 2 bases; bases with no gene match: 7. The whole variable domain, filled in from reference TRBV28 and TRBJ1-5, reads DVKVTQSSRYLVKRTGEKVFLECVQDMDHENMFWYRQDPGLGLRLIYFSYDVKMKEKGDIPEGYSVSREKKERFSLILESASTNQTSMYLCASSLRGQGAFGNQPQHFGDGTRLSIL.

The J gene is TRBJ2-5, the V gene TRBV2; no clear D gene. The germline CDR1 and CDR2 sequences are SNHLY and FYNNEI. This CDR3 region has 14 residues. V gave up 5 bases and J gave up 1 base, with 11 bases separating them. CDR3 DNA: TGTGCCAGCAGTCGTAATGGCCTCCAAGAGACCCAGTACTTC. It is translated as CASSRNGLQETQYF.

This chain joins TRBV11-2 and TRBJ2-1; 9 bases match TRBD1. V trimming: 0 bases; J trimming: 4 bases; junction bases outside the gene matches: 4. Germline V gives CDR1 SGHAT, CDR2 FQNNGV. CDR3 length equals 16 residues. DNA for the CDR3: TGTGCCAGCAGCTTAGATCCGGGACAGGGTTACAATGAGCAGTTCTTC. This sequence encodes CASSLDPGQGYNEQFF.

The chain couples TRBV9 to TRBJ2-3, with TRBD2 matching over 9 bases. The junction had 9 bases not matched to a gene; V was cut back by 4 bases and J by 3 bases. Germline V gives CDR1 SGDLS, CDR2 YYNGEE. This CDR3 region has 16 residues. The DNA of the CDR3 is TGTGCCAGCAGCCTTGGGACTAGCTATGTGACAGATACGCAGTATTTT. As protein: CASSLGTSYVTDTQYF.

Sample share makes this clone medium-sized. The gene calls are TRBV19 and TRBJ2-3, with D unclear. Per the germline V gene, CDR1 is LNHDA and CDR2 is SQIVND (reference sequence). The CDR3 has 13 residues. Trimming shortened V by 6 bases and J by 6 bases, and 13 bases separated the two germline ends. The CDR3 here is CASSTQRSDTQYF. For the CDR3, the DNA is TGTGCCAGTAGCACACAGAGGTCGGATACGCAGTATTTT.

The table lists this clone with a few counts. This chain links TRBV7-9 with TRBJ2-3; D tentatively reads TRBD1 or TRBD2 (5 bases each). The V end was cut by 5 bases, the J end by 7 bases, with 10 bases between. The CDR3 loop spans 12 amino acids. Germline V gene lookup returns CDR1 SEHNR and CDR2 FQNEAQ (reference sequence). The CDR3: CASSTGTYTQYF. CDR3 nucleotides: TGTGCCAGCAGCACGGGGACCTATACGCAGTATTTT. Variable domain in full (rest from reference TRBV7-9 and TRBJ2-3): DTGVSQNPRHKITKRGQNVTFRCDPISEHNRLYWYRQTLGQGPEFLTYFQNEAQLEKSRLLSDRFSAERPKGSFSTLEIQRTEQGDSAMYLCASSTGTYTQYFGPGTRLTVL.

A few counts support this clone. This rearrangement joins TRBV20-1 to TRBJ2-3; D gene unclear. V was clipped by 6 bases and J by 6 bases, with 4 bases between them. This CDR3 has 9 residues. Germline V gene lookup returns CDR1 DFQATT and CDR2 SNEGSKA (reference sequence). The CDR3 DNA follows: TGCAGTGCGCCGGATACGCAGTATTTT. Translated: CSAPDTQYF.

This clone was seen only a few times. The chain uses TRBV5-1 and TRBJ1-1; D is undetermined. The CDR3 loop spans 13 amino acids. The ends were cut back, 4 bases at V and 6 bases at J, with 13 bases in the middle. The V gene's germline CDR1 is SGHRS and CDR2 YFSETQ. The CDR3: CASSLTSGPEAFF. The CDR3, as DNA: TGCGCCAGCAGCCTAACTTCCGGACCTGAAGCTTTCTTT.

The rearrangement uses TRBV5-6 and TRBJ1-1, with a possible D match to TRBD1 (5 bases). CDR3 length equals 13 residues. Per germline, CDR1 SGHDT and CDR2 YYEEEE. Trimming shortened V by 1 base and J by 7 bases, and 11 bases separated the two germline ends. The CDR3: CASSLNSQGEAFF. The CDR3 DNA sequence: TGTGCCAGCAGCTTGAATTCCCAGGGTGAAGCTTTCTTT. The full variable domain, rest sourced from reference TRBV5-6 and TRBJ1-1, is DAGVTQSPTHLIKTRGQQVTLRCSPKSGHDTVSWYQQALGQGPQFIFQYYEEEERQRGNFPDRFSGHQFPNYSSELNVNALLLGDSALYLCASSLNSQGEAFFGQGTRLTVV.

The V gene is TRBV6-1, the J gene TRBJ1-4, with D hard to call. Germline values: CDR1 MNHNS, CDR2 SASEGT. The CDR3 is made up of 16 amino acids. The V end was cut by 1 base, the J end by 0 bases, with 9 bases between. The CDR3 coding sequence is TGTGCCAGCAGTGAAGACTACAGTGCAACTAATGAAAAACTGTTTTTT. Translated: CASSEDYSATNEKLFF.

This chain uses TRBV6-5 with TRBJ1-5, with D unresolved. The germline CDR1 and CDR2 sequences are MNHEY and SVGAGI. The CDR3 runs 13 residues. V was trimmed by 4 bases and J by 5 bases, leaving 9 bases between them. The CDR3 bases are TGTGCCAGCAGTTTGACGACGGATCAGCCCCAGCATTTT. Protein product: CASSLTTDQPQHF.

This clone was counted a few times. Here the CDR3 reads CSVEETSGGRDNEQFF. The CDR3 DNA reads as TGCAGCGTTGAAGAAACTAGCGGGGGGCGGGACAATGAGCAGTTCTTC. The V call is TRBV29-1, the J call TRBJ2-1; TRBD2 matches 12 bases. The germline CDR1 and CDR2 sequences are SQVTM and ANQGSEA. The CDR3 extends over 16 amino acids. Trimming took 0 bases from V and 5 from J; bases not matched to a gene: 5.